The T cell receptor beta chain under discussion was sequenced for a study of blood T cell repertoires in COVID-19. Study-wide context: Sources were T cells, B-cell-depleted T cells, or PBMCs; the material itself was cDNA or gDNA.

Authors' methods: Reference gene primer amplification gave estimated nucleated cell counts. Clones were read by immunoSEQ multiplex PCR, and TCRdb kept only the in-frame ones, dropping some. For V, J and clone size, that table is used; D and trimming come from the DNA. This table has 60,000 to 95,000 clones, about 74% appearing once. Germline assignment: CDR1 LGHDT and CDR2 YNNKEL (reference sequence). V lost 4 bases and J lost 4, with 16 bases in between. The CDR3 has 15 residues. Sequencing input: peripheral blood. The J gene is TRBJ2-5, the V gene TRBV3-1 (or the pseudogene TRBV3-2); no clear D. The clonotype comes from a human donor with acute or convalescent COVID-19. The donor label of this sample is uncertain. CDR3 sequence: CASSPSRSTSETQYF. CDR3 sequence (DNA): TGTGCCAGCAGCCCTTCTCGGTCAACTTCAGAGACCCAGTACTTC.